This T cell receptor (beta chain) was sequenced during a study of T cell clones after liver transplantation. Whole-study results and caveats: Post-transplant, graft-donor-reactive CD4 TCRbeta sequences in blood dropped significantly in 5 of 8 subjects.

Of note for this clone: No antigen is known for it.

Germline CDR1 and CDR2: SGHKS and YYEKEE (reference sequence). CDR3 length: 15 residues. The V and J ends lost 4 bases and 9 bases, in that order; junction bases with no gene match: 14. Profiling relied on immunoSEQ multiplex PCR, and the TCRdb table lists in-frame clones only, not all of them. The table records about 5,600 clones, 30% of them present only once. TCRbeta sequences of proliferating CFSE-low MLR cells were labeled alloreactive. Pre-transplant recipient cells met graft donor PBMCs, splenocytes, lymph-node cells, or third-party PBMCs. The receptor was derived from a human patient who received a liver transplant. Among the T cells, some may be from the graft donor. The chain combines TRBV5-5 with TRBJ2-5, with 8 bases identical to TRBD2. Sequenced: CD4+ T cells from cultured PBMCs. DNA for the CDR3: TGTGCCAGCAGCCTGACTAGCGCCCTAAGGTTGGCCCAGTACTTC. It translates to CASSLTSALRLAQYF.